This T cell receptor beta chain came from a study of T-cell memory formation after mild COVID-19. CDR1 and CDR2 from the germline V gene are SGHTA and FQGNSA. The CDR3 is made up of 15 amino acids. Trimming removed 1 base from V and 4 bases from J, with 12 bases in between. Each CDR3 protein gets one entry after TCRdb re-called the 5' RACE reads with MiXCR. The sample holds nearly 110,000 distinct CDR3 sequences, about 18% seen once. Source material: PBMCs or a T cell subset sorted from them (not recorded which). This clonotype was obtained from an adult woman who had mild COVID-19 (a few samples of this study predate the infection). Cell type and time point are not known. The V gene is TRBV7-2, the J gene TRBJ2-3; no clear D gene. CDR3 residues: CASSLGDIVADTQYF. The CDR3 DNA sequence: TGTGCCAGCAGCTTAGGGGATATTGTCGCAGATACGCAGTATTTT.